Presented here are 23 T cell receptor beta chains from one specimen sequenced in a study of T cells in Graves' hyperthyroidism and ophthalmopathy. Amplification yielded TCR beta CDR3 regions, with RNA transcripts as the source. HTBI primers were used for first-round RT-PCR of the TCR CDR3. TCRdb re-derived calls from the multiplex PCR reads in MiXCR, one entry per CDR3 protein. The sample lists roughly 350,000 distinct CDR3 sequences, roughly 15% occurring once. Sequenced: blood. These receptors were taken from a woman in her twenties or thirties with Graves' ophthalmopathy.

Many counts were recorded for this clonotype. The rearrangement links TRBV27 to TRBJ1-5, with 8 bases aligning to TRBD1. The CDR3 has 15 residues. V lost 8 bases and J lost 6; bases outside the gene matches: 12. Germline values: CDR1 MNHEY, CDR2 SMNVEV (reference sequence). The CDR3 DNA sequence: TGTGCCAGCGGGTTCGGACAGGGTGGAGGTCAGCCCCAGCATTTT. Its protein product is CASGFGQGGGQPQHF.

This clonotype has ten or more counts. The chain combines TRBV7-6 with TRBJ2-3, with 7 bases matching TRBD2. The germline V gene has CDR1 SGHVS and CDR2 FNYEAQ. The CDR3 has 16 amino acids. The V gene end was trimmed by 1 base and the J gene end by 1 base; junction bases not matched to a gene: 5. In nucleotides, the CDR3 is TGTGCCAGCAGCTTAGGGGTGGGAGGGGGCACAGATACGCAGTATTTT. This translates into CASSLGVGGGTDTQYF.

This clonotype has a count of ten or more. The CDR3 DNA sequence: TGCAGCGTTGAACGGCTGATGGACAATGAGCAGTTCTTC. Translation: CSVERLMDNEQFF. The J gene is TRBJ2-1, the V gene TRBV29-1; D unclear. Germline values: CDR1 SQVTM, CDR2 ANQGSEA. V shed 2 bases and J shed 5 bases, with 10 bases lying between them. The CDR3 loop spans 13 amino acids.

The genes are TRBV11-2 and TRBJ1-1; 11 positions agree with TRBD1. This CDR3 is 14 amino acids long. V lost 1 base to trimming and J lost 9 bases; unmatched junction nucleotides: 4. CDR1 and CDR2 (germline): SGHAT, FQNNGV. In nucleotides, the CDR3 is TGTGCCAGCAGCTTAGCCGGGACAGGGGGGAAAGCTTTCTTT. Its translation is CASSLAGTGGKAFF.

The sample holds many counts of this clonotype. CDR3 residues: CASGGSSYGYTF. The CDR3 DNA is TGTGCCAGCGGGGGTAGCAGTTATGGCTACACCTTC. The chain employs TRBV9 and TRBJ1-2, with D possibly being TRBD1 (5 bases). The CDR3 sequence is 12 residues long. Trimming left V 7 bases short and J 5 bases short, with 12 bases between. CDR1 SGDLS and CDR2 YYNGEE come from the germline V gene.

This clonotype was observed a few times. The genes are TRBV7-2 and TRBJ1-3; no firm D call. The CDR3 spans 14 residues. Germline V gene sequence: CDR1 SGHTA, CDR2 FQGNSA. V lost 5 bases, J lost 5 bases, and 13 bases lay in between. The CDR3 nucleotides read TGTGCCAGCAGCCCCCCGGGCGTCAGAAACACCATATATTTT. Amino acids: CASSPPGVRNTIYF.

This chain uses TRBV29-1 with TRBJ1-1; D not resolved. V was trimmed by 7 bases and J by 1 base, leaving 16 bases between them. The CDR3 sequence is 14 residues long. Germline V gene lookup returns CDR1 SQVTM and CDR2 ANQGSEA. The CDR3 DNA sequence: TGCAGCGCCCGTACGGCTGCATCGAACACTGAAGCTTTCTTT. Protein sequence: CSARTAASNTEAFF.

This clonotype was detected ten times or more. CDR3 sequence (DNA): TGTGCCAGCAGTTACTCCCTTCCCGGGCTCCCCTACGAGCAGTACTTC. Encoded protein: CASSYSLPGLPYEQYF. This rearrangement joins TRBV6-2 or TRBV6-3 to TRBJ2-7; no reliable D call. Per germline, CDR1 MNHEY and CDR2 SVGEGT. Trimming cost V 0 bases and J 2 bases, with 14 bases left between them. The CDR3 has 16 residues.

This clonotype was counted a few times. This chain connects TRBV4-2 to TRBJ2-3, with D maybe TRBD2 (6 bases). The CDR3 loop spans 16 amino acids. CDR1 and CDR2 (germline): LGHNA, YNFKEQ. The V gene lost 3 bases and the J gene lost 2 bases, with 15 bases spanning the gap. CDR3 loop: CASSQDTGLPTDTQYF. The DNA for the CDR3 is TGTGCCAGCAGCCAGGATACCGGACTACCCACAGATACGCAGTATTTT.

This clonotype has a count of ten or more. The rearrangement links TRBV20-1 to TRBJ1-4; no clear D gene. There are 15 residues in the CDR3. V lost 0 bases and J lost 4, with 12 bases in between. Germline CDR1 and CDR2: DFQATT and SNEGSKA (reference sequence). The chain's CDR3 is CSARDLLNDNEKLFF. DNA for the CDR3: TGCAGTGCTAGAGATCTGTTGAATGATAATGAAAAACTGTTTTTT.

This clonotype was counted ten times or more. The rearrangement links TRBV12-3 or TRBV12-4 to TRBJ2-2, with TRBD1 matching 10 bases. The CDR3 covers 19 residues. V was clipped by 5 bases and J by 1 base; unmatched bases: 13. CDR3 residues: CASSPRQGARTLNTGELFF. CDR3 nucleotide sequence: TGTGCCAGCAGTCCCCGACAGGGGGCTAGGACCCTGAACACCGGGGAGCTGTTTTTT.

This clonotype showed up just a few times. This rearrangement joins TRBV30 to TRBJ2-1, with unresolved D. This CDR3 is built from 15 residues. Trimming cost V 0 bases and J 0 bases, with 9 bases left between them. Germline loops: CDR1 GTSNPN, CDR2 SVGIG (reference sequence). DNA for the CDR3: TGTGCCTGGAGTGTGATCCCGAGCTCCTACAATGAGCAGTTCTTC. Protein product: CAWSVIPSSYNEQFF. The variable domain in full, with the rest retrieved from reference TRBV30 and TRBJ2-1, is SQTIHQWPATLVQPVGSPLSLECTVEGTSNPNLYWYRQAAGRGLQLLFYSVGIGQISSEVPQNLSASRPQDRQFILSSKKLLLSDSGFYLCAWSVIPSSYNEQFFGPGTRLTVL.

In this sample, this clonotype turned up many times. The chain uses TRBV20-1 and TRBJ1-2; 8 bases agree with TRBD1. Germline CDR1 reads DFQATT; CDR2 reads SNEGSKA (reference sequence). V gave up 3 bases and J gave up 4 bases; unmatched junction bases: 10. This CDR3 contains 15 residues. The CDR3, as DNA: TGCAGTGCTAGTCCCCAGGGGGCGATGAGCTATGGCTACACCTTC. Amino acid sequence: CSASPQGAMSYGYTF.

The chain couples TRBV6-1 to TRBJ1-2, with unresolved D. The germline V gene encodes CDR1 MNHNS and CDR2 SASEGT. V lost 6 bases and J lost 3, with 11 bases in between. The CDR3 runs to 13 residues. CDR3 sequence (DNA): TGTGCCAGCAGCCGGGGAGGGTACTATGGCTACACCTTC. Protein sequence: CASSRGGYYGYTF.

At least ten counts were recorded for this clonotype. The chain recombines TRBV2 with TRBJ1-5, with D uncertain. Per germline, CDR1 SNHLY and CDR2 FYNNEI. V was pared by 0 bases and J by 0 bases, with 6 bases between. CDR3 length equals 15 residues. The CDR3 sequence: CASSEARGSNQPQHF. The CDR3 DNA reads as TGTGCCAGCAGTGAAGCGCGAGGTAGCAATCAGCCCCAGCATTTT.

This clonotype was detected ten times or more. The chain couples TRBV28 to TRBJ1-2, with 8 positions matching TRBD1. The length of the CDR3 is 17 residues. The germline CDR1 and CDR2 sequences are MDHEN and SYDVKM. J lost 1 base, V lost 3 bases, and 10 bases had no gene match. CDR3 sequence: CASSFYGQGKDNYGYTF. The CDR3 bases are TGTGCCAGCAGTTTTTACGGACAGGGAAAGGATAACTATGGCTACACCTTC.

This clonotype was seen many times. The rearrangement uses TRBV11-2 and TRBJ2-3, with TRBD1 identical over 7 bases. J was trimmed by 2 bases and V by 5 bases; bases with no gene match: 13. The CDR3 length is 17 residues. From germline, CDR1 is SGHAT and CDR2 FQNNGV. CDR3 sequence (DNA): TGTGCCAGCAGCCCCGACGAATGGGACAGCACCACAGATACGCAGTATTTT. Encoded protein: CASSPDEWDSTTDTQYF.

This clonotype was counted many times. The CDR3 DNA follows: TGTGCCAGCAGCTTAGGCTTCTCACCCCTCCACTTT. This codes for CASSLGFSPLHF. V gene TRBV13 combines with J gene TRBJ1-6; D remains unclear. The CDR3 contains 12 residues. Germline V CDR1 and CDR2: PRHDT, FYEKMQ (reference sequence). Trimming removed 0 bases at V and 10 bases at J, with 4 bases between.

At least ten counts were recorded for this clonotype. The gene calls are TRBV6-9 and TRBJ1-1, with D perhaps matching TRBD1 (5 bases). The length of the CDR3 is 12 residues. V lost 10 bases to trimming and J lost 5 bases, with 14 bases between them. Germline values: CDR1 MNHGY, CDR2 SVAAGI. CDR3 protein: CAKMRRGTEAFF. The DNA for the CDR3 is TGTGCCAAAATGCGGAGGGGAACTGAAGCTTTCTTT.

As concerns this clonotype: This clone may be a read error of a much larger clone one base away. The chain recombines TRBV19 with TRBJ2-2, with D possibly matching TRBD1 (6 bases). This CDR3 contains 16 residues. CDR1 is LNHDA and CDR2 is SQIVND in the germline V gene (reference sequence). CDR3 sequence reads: CPSTAVGQRNTGELFF. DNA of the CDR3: TGTCCCAGTACCGCCGTCGGACAGAGGAACACCGGGGAGCTGTTTTTT. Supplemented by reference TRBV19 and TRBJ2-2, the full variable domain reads DGGITQSPKYLFRKEGQNVTLSCEQNLNHDAMYWYRQDPGQGLRLIYYSQIVNDFQKGDIAEGYSVSREKKESFPLTVTSAQKNPTAFYLCPSTAVGQRNTGELFFGEGSRLTVL.

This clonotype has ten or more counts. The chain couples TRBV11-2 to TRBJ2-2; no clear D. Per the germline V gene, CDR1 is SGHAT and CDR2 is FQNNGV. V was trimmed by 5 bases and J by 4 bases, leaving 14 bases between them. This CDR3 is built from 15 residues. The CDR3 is CASSPDRAGTGELFF. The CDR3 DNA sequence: TGTGCCAGCAGCCCCGATCGGGCTGGCACCGGGGAGCTGTTTTTT. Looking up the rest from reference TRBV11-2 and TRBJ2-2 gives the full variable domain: EAGVAQSPRYKIIEKRQSVAFWCNPISGHATLYWYQQILGQGPKLLIQFQNNGVVDDSQLPKDRFSAERLKGVDSTLKIQPAKLEDSAVYLCASSPDRAGTGELFFGEGSRLTVL.

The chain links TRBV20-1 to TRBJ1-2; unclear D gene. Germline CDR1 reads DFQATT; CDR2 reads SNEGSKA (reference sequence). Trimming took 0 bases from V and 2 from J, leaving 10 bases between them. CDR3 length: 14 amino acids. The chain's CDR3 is CSARERTMNYGYTF. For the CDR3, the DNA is TGCAGTGCTAGAGAAAGAACAATGAACTATGGCTACACCTTC.

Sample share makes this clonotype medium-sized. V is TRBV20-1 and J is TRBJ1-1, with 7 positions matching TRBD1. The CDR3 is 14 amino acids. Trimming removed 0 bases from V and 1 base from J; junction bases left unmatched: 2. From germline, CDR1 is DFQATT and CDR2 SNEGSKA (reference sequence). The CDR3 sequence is CSARDGDRNTEAFF. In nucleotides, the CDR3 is TGCAGTGCTAGAGATGGGGACAGGAACACTGAAGCTTTCTTT.